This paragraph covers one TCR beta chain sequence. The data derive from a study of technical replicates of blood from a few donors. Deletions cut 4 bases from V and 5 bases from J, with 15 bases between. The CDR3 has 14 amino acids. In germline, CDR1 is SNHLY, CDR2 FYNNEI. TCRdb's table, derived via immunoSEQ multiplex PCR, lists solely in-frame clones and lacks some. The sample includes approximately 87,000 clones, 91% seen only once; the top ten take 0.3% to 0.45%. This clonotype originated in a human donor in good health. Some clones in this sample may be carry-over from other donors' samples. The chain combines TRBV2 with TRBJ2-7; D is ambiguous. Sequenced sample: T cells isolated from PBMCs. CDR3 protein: CASSALEAENEQYF. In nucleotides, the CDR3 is TGTGCCAGCAGTGCACTTGAGGCCGAGAACGAGCAGTACTTC. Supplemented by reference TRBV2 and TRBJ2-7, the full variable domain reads EPEVTQTPSHQVTQMGQEVILRCVPISNHLYFYWYRQILGQKVEFLVSFYNNEISEKSEIFDDQFSVERPDGSNFTLKIRSTKLEDSAMYFCASSALEAENEQYFGPGTRLTVT.